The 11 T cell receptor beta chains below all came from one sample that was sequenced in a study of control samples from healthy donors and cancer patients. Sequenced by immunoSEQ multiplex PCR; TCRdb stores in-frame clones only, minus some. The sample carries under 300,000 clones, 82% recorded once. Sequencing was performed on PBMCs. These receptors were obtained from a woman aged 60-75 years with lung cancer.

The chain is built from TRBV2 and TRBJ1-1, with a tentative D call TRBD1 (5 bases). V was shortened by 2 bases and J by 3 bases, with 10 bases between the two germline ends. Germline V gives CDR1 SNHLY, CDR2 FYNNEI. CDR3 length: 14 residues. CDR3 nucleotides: TGTGCCAGCAGTGAACGGCGGGGGTACACTGAAGCTTTCTTT. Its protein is CASSERRGYTEAFF.

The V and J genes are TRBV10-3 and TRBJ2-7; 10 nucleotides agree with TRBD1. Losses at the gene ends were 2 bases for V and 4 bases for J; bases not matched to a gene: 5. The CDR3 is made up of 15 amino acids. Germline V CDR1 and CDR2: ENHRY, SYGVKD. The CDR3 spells CAISERQGAGYEQYF. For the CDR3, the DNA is TGTGCCATCAGTGAGAGACAGGGGGCTGGATACGAGCAGTACTTC.

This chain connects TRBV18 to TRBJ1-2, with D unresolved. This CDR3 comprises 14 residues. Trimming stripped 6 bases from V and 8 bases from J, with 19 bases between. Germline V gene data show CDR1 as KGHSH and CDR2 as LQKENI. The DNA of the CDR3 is TGTGCCAGCTCTCCCGGACGTGTCTCTGGGGGCTACACCTTC. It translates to CASSPGRVSGGYTF.

CDR3 region: CASSQGESSEAFF. CDR3 DNA sequence: TGTGCCAGCAGCCAAGGCGAGAGTTCTGAAGCTTTCTTT. The chain joins TRBV3-1 (or the pseudogene TRBV3-2) to TRBJ1-1; D is uncertain. From germline, CDR1 is LGHDT and CDR2 YNNKEL (reference sequence). This CDR3 comprises 13 residues. V dropped 1 base and J dropped 6 bases, with 9 bases sitting between them.

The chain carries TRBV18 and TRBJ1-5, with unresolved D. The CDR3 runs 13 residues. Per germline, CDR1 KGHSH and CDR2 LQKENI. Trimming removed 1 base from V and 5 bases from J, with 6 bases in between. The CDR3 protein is CASSPQSDQPQHF. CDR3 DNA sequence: TGTGCCAGCTCACCACAATCGGATCAGCCCCAGCATTTT.

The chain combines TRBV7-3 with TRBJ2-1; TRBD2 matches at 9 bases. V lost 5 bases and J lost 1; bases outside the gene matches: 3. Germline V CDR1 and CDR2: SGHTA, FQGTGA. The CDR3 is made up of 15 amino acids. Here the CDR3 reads CASSATSGSYNEQFF. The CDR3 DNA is TGTGCCAGCAGCGCGACTAGCGGATCCTACAATGAGCAGTTCTTC.

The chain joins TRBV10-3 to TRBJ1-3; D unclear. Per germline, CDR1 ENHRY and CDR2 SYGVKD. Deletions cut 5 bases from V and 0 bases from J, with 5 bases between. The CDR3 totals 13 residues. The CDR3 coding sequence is TGTGCCATCAGTACAGTCTCTGGAAACACCATATATTTT. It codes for CAISTVSGNTIYF.

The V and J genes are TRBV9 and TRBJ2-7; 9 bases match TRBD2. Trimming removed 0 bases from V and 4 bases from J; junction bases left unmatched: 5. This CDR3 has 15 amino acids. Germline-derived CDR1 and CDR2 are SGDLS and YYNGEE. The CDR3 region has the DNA TGTGCCAGCAGCGTAGGGCCTAGCGGGAAATACGAGCAGTACTTC. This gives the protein CASSVGPSGKYEQYF. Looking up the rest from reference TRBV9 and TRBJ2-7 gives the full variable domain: DSGVTQTPKHLITATGQRVTLRCSPRSGDLSVYWYQQSLDQGLQFLIQYYNGEERAKGNILERFSAQQFPDLHSELNLSSLELGDSALYFCASSVGPSGKYEQYFGPGTRLTVT.

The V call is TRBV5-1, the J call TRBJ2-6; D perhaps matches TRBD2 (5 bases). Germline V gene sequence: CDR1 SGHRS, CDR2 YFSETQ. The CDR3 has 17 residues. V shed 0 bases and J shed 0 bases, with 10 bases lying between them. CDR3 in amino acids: CASSLVEGYSGANVLTF. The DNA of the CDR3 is TGCGCCAGCAGCTTGGTTGAGGGCTACTCTGGGGCCAACGTCCTGACTTTC.

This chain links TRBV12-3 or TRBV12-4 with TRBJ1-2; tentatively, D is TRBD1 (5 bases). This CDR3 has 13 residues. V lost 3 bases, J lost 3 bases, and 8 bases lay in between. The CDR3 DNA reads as TGTGCCAGCAGTTTCGGGACGGACTATGGCTACACCTTC. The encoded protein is CASSFGTDYGYTF.

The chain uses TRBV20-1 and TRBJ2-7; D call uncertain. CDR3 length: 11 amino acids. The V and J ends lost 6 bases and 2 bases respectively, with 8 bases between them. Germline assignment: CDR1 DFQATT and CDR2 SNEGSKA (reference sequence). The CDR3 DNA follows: TGCAGTGCCAAGTCGACCTACGAGCAGTACTTC. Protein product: CSAKSTYEQYF.